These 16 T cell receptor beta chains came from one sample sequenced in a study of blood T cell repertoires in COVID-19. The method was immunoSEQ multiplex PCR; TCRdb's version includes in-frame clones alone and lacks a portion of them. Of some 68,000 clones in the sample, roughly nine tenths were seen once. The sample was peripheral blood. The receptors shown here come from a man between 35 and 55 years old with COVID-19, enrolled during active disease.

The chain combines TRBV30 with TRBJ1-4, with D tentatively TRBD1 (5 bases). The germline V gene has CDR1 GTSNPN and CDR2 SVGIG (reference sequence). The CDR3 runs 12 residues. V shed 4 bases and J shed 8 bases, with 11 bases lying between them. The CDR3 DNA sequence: TGTGCCTGGAAACCGGGGGGGGAAAAACTGTTTTTT. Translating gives CAWKPGGEKLFF. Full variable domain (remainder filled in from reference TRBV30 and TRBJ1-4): SQTIHQWPATLVQPVGSPLSLECTVEGTSNPNLYWYRQAAGRGLQLLFYSVGIGQISSEVPQNLSASRPQDRQFILSSKKLLLSDSGFYLCAWKPGGEKLFFGSGTQLSVL.

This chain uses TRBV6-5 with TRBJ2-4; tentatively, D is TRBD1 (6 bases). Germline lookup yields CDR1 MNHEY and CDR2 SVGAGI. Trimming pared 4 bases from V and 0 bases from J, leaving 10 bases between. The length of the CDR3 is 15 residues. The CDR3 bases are TGTGCCAGCAGTTCAGGACAGCTAGCCAAAAACATTCAGTACTTC. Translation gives CASSSGQLAKNIQYF.

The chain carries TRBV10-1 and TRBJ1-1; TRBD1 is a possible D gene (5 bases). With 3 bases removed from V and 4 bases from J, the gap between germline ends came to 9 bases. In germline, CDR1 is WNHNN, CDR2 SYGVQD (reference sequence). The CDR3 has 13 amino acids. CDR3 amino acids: CASSESGITEAFF. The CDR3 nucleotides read TGCGCCAGCAGTGAATCAGGGATCACTGAAGCTTTCTTT.

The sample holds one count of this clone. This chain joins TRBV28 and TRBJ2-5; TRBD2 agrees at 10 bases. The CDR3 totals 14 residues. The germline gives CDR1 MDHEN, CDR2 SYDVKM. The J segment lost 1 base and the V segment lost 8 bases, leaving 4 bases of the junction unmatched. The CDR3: CASRSGGPQETQYF. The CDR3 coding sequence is TGTGCCAGCCGTAGCGGGGGGCCCCAAGAGACCCAGTACTTC.

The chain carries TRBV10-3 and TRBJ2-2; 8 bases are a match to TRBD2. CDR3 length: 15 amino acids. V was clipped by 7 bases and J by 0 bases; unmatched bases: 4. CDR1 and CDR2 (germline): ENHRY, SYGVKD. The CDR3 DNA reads TGTGCCATCAAAAAGGGACTAGCGAACACCGGGGAGCTGTTTTTT. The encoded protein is CAIKKGLANTGELFF.

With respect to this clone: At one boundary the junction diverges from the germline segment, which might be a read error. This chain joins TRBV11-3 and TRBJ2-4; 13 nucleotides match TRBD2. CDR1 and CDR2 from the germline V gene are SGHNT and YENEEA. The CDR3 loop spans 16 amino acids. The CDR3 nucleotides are TGTGCCGGCAGCTCAGGACTAGCGGGGGAGTTAAACATTCAGTACTTC. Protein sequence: CAGSSGLAGELNIQYF.

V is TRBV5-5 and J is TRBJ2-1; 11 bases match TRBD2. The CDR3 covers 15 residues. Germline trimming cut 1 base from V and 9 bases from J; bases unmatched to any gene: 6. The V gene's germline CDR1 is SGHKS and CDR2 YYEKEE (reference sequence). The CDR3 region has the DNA TGTGCCAGCAGCTTGATAGCGGGGGGGCCAGGTGAGCAGTTCTTC. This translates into CASSLIAGGPGEQFF.

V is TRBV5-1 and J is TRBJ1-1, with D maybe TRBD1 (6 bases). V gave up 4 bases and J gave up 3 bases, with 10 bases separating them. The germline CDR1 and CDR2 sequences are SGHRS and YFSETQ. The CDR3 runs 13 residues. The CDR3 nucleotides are TGCGCCAGCAGCGTGGGACACGACACTGAAGCTTTCTTT. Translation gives CASSVGHDTEAFF.

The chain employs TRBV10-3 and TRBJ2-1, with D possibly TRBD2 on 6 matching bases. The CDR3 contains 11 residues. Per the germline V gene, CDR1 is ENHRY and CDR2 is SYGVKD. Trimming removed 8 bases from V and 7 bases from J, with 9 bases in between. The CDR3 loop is CAIDGGNEQFF. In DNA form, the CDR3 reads TGTGCCATCGATGGGGGGAATGAGCAGTTCTTC.

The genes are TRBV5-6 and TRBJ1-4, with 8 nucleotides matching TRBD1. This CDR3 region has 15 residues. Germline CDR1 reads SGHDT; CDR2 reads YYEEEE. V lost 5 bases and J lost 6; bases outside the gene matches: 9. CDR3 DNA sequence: TGTGCCAGCAGACCTACAGGGGGAGGAGATGAAAAACTGTTTTTT. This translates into CASRPTGGGDEKLFF.

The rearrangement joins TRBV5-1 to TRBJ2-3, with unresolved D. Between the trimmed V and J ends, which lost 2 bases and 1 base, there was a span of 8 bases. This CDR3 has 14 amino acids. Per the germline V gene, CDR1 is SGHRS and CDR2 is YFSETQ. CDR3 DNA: TGCGCCAGCAGCTTCCGTCCCGGCACAGATACGCAGTATTTT. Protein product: CASSFRPGTDTQYF.

The CDR3 spells CASSYQDYGYTF. For the CDR3, the DNA is TGTGCCAGCAGTTATCAGGACTATGGCTACACCTTC. The chain joins TRBV2 to TRBJ1-2; D uncertain. Trimming shortened V by 5 bases and J by 3 bases, and 7 bases separated the two germline ends. Germline CDR1 reads SNHLY; CDR2 reads FYNNEI. This CDR3 has 12 amino acids. Full variable domain (missing parts from reference TRBV2 and TRBJ1-2): EPEVTQTPSHQVTQMGQEVILRCVPISNHLYFYWYRQILGQKVEFLVSFYNNEISEKSEIFDDQFSVERPDGSNFTLKIRSTKLEDSAMYFCASSYQDYGYTFGSGTRLTVV.

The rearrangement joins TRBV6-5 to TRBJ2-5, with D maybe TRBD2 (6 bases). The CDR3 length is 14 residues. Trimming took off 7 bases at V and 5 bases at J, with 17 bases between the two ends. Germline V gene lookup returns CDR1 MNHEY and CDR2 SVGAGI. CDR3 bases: TGTGCCAGCACCCTCGGGACTCCAGGGGAGACCCAGTACTTC. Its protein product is CASTLGTPGETQYF.

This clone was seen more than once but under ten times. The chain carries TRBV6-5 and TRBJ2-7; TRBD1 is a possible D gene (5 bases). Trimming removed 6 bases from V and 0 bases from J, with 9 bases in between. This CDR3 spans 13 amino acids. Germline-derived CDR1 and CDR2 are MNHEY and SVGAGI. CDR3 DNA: TGTGCCAGCAGGCCGGACAACTCCTACGAGCAGTACTTC. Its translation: CASRPDNSYEQYF.

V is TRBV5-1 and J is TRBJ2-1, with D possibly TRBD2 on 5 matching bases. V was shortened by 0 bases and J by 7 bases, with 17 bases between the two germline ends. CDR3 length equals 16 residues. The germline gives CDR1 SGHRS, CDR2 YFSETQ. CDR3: CASSLGFVDGENEQFF. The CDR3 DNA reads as TGCGCCAGCAGCTTGGGATTCGTGGACGGGGAGAATGAGCAGTTCTTC.

CDR3 region: CASAGQGSDYGYTF. In DNA form, the CDR3 reads TGTGCCAGTGCCGGACAGGGGTCTGACTATGGCTACACCTTC. The chain recombines TRBV19 with TRBJ1-2, with 9 bases lining up with TRBD1. Losses at the gene ends were 8 bases for V and 3 bases for J; bases not matched to a gene: 7. Germline CDR1 is LNHDA and CDR2 is SQIVND (reference sequence). The CDR3 loop spans 14 amino acids. The entire variable domain, with the rest obtained from reference TRBV19 and TRBJ1-2, is as follows: DGGITQSPKYLFRKEGQNVTLSCEQNLNHDAMYWYRQDPGQGLRLIYYSQIVNDFQKGDIAEGYSVSREKKESFPLTVTSAQKNPTAFYLCASAGQGSDYGYTFGSGTRLTVV.